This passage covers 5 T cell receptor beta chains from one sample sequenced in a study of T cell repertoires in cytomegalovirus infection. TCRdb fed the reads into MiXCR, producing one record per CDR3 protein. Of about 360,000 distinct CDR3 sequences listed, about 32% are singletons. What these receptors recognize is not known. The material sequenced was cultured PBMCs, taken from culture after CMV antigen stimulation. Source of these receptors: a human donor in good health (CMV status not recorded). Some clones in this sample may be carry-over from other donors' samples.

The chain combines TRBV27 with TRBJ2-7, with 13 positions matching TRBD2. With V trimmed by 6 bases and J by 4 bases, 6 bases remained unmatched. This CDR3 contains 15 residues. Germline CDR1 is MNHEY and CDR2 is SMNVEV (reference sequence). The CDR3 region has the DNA TGTGCCAGCAGACAAGGGACTAGCGGGATTTACGAGCAGTACTTC. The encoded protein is CASRQGTSGIYEQYF.

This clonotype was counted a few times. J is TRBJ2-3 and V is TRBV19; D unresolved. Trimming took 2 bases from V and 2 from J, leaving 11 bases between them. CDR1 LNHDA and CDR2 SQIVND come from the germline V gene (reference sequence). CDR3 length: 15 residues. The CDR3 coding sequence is TGTGCCAGTAGTATACGAGCGCGAGCCACAGATACGCAGTATTTT. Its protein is CASSIRARATDTQYF.

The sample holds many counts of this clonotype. DNA for the CDR3: TGTGCCAGCAGCTTATTCGGACAGGGCTCCTACGAGCAGTACTTC. Translated, it gives CASSLFGQGSYEQYF. V usage is TRBV7-2 and J usage is TRBJ2-7; 8 bases are a match to TRBD1. Trimming at V came to 2 bases and at J to 0 bases, leaving 3 bases not matched to a gene. The CDR3 runs 15 residues. The germline V gene has CDR1 SGHTA and CDR2 FQGNSA.

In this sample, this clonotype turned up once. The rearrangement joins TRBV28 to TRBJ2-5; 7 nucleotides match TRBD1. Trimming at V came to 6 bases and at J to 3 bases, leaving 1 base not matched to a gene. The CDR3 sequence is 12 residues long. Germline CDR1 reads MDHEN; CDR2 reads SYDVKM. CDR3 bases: TGTGCCAGCAGACAGGGGAAAGAGACCCAGTACTTC. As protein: CASRQGKETQYF.

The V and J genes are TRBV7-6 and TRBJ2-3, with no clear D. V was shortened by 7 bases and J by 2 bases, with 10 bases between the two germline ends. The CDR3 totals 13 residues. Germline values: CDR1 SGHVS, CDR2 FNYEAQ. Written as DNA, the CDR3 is TGTGCCAGCAACCCCTCCCACACAGATACGCAGTATTTT. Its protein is CASNPSHTDTQYF.